This entry lists 22 T cell receptor beta chains sequenced from one sample in a study of shared clonotypes between healthy human individuals. Only in-frame clones appear in the TCRdb table, and some are missing; sequencing was by immunoSEQ multiplex PCR. The table shows roughly 650,000 clones, with around 97% occurring only once. Sample: naive CD4+ T cells sorted from blood. The subset: CD45RA+ positively selected. These receptors were collected from a woman younger than 45 in good health.

This chain uses TRBV5-8 with TRBJ2-5; D not resolved. With the DNA end fitting TRBJ2-7 better, the J assignment may be wrong. The CDR3 is 14 residues long. Looked up from germline, CDR1 is SGHTS and CDR2 is YDEGEE. CDR3 DNA sequence: TGTGCCAGCAGCTTGGGGGGTAGGTCTTACGAGCAGTACTTC. Protein sequence: CASSLGGRSYEQYF.

The chain carries TRBV6-5 and TRBJ1-2, with D unresolved. Germline CDR1 and CDR2: MNHEY and SVGAGI. CDR3 length equals 12 residues. The ends were cut back, 5 bases at V and 8 bases at J, with 12 bases in the middle. The CDR3 here is CASSRGSRGYTF. The CDR3 nucleotides read TGTGCCAGCAGTCGGGGATCTCGCGGCTACACCTTC.

This clone occurred once. The chain carries TRBV18 and TRBJ2-3, with 9 positions matching TRBD1. The CDR3 consists of 16 residues. Germline values: CDR1 KGHSH, CDR2 LQKENI. After removal of 6 bases from V and 2 bases from J, the junction contained 9 bases not matched to a gene. CDR3 sequence: CASSPIGTGNTDTQYF. The CDR3 DNA reads TGTGCCAGCTCCCCAATCGGGACAGGGAACACAGATACGCAGTATTTT.

V and J are TRBV10-3 and TRBJ1-5, with TRBD1 matching 8 bases. V shed 4 bases and J 5 bases; nucleotides not matched to a gene: 1. CDR1 and CDR2 (germline): ENHRY, SYGVKD. The CDR3 has 13 amino acids. This chain's CDR3 is CAISATGDQPQHF. The CDR3 DNA is TGTGCCATCAGTGCGACAGGGGATCAGCCCCAGCATTTT.

The chain combines TRBV6-1 with TRBJ2-7, with D possibly being TRBD2 (6 bases). In germline, CDR1 is MNHNS, CDR2 SASEGT. The CDR3 covers 12 residues. Trimming took 6 bases from V and 4 from J, leaving 10 bases between them. The CDR3 sequence is CASSGGSYEQYF. For the CDR3, the DNA is TGTGCCAGCAGCGGGGGTTCGTACGAGCAGTACTTC.

V usage is TRBV7-8 and J usage is TRBJ2-7; TRBD2 agrees at 9 bases. Germline V gives CDR1 SGHVS, CDR2 FQNEAQ. V lost 4 bases and J lost 3; bases outside the gene matches: 4. CDR3 length: 14 amino acids. CDR3 amino acids: CASSSIAGDYEQYF. The CDR3 bases are TGTGCCAGCAGCTCAATAGCGGGAGACTACGAGCAGTACTTC.

The chain carries TRBV5-1 and TRBJ2-7; D perhaps matches TRBD2 (6 bases). Germline CDR1 SGHRS, CDR2 YFSETQ. V was trimmed by 1 base and J by 5 bases, leaving 7 bases between them. The CDR3 length is 12 residues. This chain's CDR3 is CASSLLADEQYF. CDR3 in DNA: TGCGCCAGCAGCTTGTTAGCGGACGAGCAGTACTTC.

This chain links TRBV28 with TRBJ2-7; 10 bases are a match to TRBD2. The length of the CDR3 is 14 residues. Germline CDR1 is MDHEN and CDR2 is SYDVKM. V shed 6 bases, J shed 4 bases, and the junction held 6 bases outside the gene matches. CDR3 in DNA: TGTGCCAGCAGCGGGACTAGCGTGCTGTACGAGCAGTACTTC. It translates to CASSGTSVLYEQYF.

V gene TRBV6-6 combines with J gene TRBJ2-7; 8 positions match TRBD2. The CDR3 loop spans 14 amino acids. Losses at the gene ends were 2 bases for V and 5 bases for J; bases not matched to a gene: 5. Looked up from germline, CDR1 is MNHNY and CDR2 is SVGAGI (reference sequence). CDR3 nucleotide sequence: TGTGCCAGCAGTTACCGGGAGGGCCTCGACGAGCAGTACTTC. It specifies CASSYREGLDEQYF.

This chain joins TRBV6-4 and TRBJ2-1, with a possible D match to TRBD2 (7 bases). Germline lookup yields CDR1 MRHNA and CDR2 SNTAGT. The V and J ends lost 5 bases and 6 bases respectively, with 14 bases between them. The CDR3 consists of 14 residues. The DNA of the CDR3 is TGTGCCAGCAGTTCTAGCGGACAGCCCAATGAGCAGTTCTTC. It encodes CASSSSGQPNEQFF.

The chain joins TRBV6-5 to TRBJ2-1; TRBD2 aligns across 7 bases. In germline, CDR1 is MNHEY, CDR2 SVGAGI. The length of the CDR3 is 14 residues. V lost 0 bases, J lost 8 bases, and 4 bases stayed unmatched. The CDR3 DNA reads as TGTGCCAGCAGTTACTCGCGCGGGAGCTATGAGCAGTTCTTC. Residues: CASSYSRGSYEQFF.

J is TRBJ2-3 and V is TRBV29-1, with 15 bases identical to TRBD2. Germline loops: CDR1 SQVTM, CDR2 ANQGSEA. V was pared by 3 bases and J by 6 bases, with 10 bases of the junction left unmatched. The CDR3 spans 17 residues. CDR3 DNA: TGCAGCGTTGATCTCGAAGGACTAGCGGGAGGGAGGGATACGCAGTATTTT. Its protein product is CSVDLEGLAGGRDTQYF.

V gene TRBV9 combines with J gene TRBJ2-7; 7 bases are a match to TRBD1. Per the germline V gene, CDR1 is SGDLS and CDR2 is YYNGEE. V shed 0 bases, J shed 3 bases, and the junction held 0 bases outside the gene matches. The CDR3 spans 13 residues. In DNA form, the CDR3 reads TGTGCCAGCAGCGTAGACAGGGGCTACGAGCAGTACTTC. Translating it yields CASSVDRGYEQYF. Full variable domain (missing parts from reference TRBV9 and TRBJ2-7): DSGVTQTPKHLITATGQRVTLRCSPRSGDLSVYWYQQSLDQGLQFLIQYYNGEERAKGNILERFSAQQFPDLHSELNLSSLELGDSALYFCASSVDRGYEQYFGPGTRLTVT.

The chain employs TRBV4-2 and TRBJ2-1; 14 bases align to TRBD2. Germline V gives CDR1 LGHNA, CDR2 YNFKEQ. V lost 1 base, J lost 6 bases, and 5 bases stayed unmatched. The CDR3 has 17 residues. CDR3 bases: TGTGCCAGCAGCCAAGCTGCGACTAGCGGGAGGGCCAATGAGCAGTTCTTC. Encoded protein: CASSQAATSGRANEQFF.

The chain combines TRBV27 with TRBJ2-5, with unresolved D. The V and J ends lost 6 bases and 4 bases respectively, with 12 bases between them. The germline CDR1 and CDR2 sequences are MNHEY and SMNVEV (reference sequence). The CDR3 is made up of 13 amino acids. As DNA, the CDR3 is TGTGCCAGCAGGCGCCAAGGGCGAGAGACCCAGTACTTC. Its protein product is CASRRQGRETQYF.

This chain links TRBV6-5 with TRBJ2-5; 10 bases map to TRBD1. Judging by the DNA end, TRBJ2-7 fits better; the J call may be wrong. From germline, CDR1 is MNHEY and CDR2 SVGAGI. The CDR3 has 15 amino acids. For the CDR3, the DNA is TGTGCCAGCAGTACTCCGGGACAGGGGACCTACGAGCAGTACTTC. Residues: CASSTPGQGTYEQYF.

The chain employs TRBV27 and TRBJ2-3; D possibly corresponds to TRBD1 (6 bases). The CDR3 runs 14 residues. V was clipped by 7 bases and J by 6 bases, with 17 bases between them. Germline CDR1 is MNHEY and CDR2 is SMNVEV (reference sequence). The CDR3 sequence is CASKQGFRTDTQYF. In DNA, the CDR3 is TGTGCCAGCAAACAGGGCTTTCGAACCGATACGCAGTATTTT.

The V call is TRBV4-2, the J call TRBJ1-2, with D uncertain. This CDR3 is 16 amino acids long. The germline V and J ends were trimmed by 0 bases and 4 bases, with 15 bases remaining between them. Germline CDR1 reads LGHNA; CDR2 reads YNFKEQ. The CDR3 coding sequence is TGTGCCAGCAGCCAAGATAGGTCCCTGACGGCCTATGGCTACACCTTC. This codes for CASSQDRSLTAYGYTF.

The gene calls are TRBV6-5 and TRBJ2-2, with 9 bases that match TRBD2. The V segment lost 5 bases and the J segment 5 bases; nucleotides outside the gene matches: 6. This CDR3 spans 15 amino acids. CDR1 MNHEY and CDR2 SVGAGI come from the germline V gene. In nucleotides, the CDR3 is TGTGCCAGCAGTACACCTAGCGGGAAGACCGGGGAGCTGTTTTTT. The encoded protein is CASSTPSGKTGELFF.

This clone is a singleton in its sample. The V and J genes are TRBV4-2 and TRBJ2-6; 9 bases are shared with TRBD2. This CDR3 contains 18 residues. Trimming at V came to 1 base and at J to 2 bases, leaving 6 bases not matched to a gene. Germline V gives CDR1 LGHNA, CDR2 YNFKEQ. The CDR3, as DNA: TGTGCCAGCAGCCAAGTCGGACTAGCGTTGCCTGGGGCCAACGTCCTGACTTTC. It is translated as CASSQVGLALPGANVLTF.

The chain carries TRBV15 and TRBJ2-1, with 9 nucleotides matching TRBD2. The V gene end was trimmed by 2 bases and the J gene end by 5 bases; junction bases not matched to a gene: 7. CDR1 and CDR2 from the germline V gene are LNHNV and YYDKDF (reference sequence). The CDR3 covers 16 residues. CDR3: CATSRYPGLADNEQFF. The CDR3 bases are TGTGCCACCAGCAGATATCCGGGACTAGCAGACAATGAGCAGTTCTTC. Combining the CDR3 with reference TRBV15 and TRBJ2-1 gives the whole variable domain DAMVIQNPRYQVTQFGKPVTLSCSQTLNHNVMYWYQQKSSQAPKLLFHYYDKDFNNEADTPDNFQSRRPNTSFCFLDIRSPGLGDTAMYLCATSRYPGLADNEQFFGPGTRLTVL.

V gene TRBV6-1 combines with J gene TRBJ2-3, with TRBD2 identical over 11 bases. This CDR3 has 13 amino acids. J was trimmed by 9 bases and V by 8 bases; bases with no gene match: 7. CDR1 and CDR2 (germline): MNHNS, SASEGT. The CDR3 coding sequence is TGTGCCAGCGTAGCGGGAGGGCCCGGGACGCAGTATTTT. Translated: CASVAGGPGTQYF.